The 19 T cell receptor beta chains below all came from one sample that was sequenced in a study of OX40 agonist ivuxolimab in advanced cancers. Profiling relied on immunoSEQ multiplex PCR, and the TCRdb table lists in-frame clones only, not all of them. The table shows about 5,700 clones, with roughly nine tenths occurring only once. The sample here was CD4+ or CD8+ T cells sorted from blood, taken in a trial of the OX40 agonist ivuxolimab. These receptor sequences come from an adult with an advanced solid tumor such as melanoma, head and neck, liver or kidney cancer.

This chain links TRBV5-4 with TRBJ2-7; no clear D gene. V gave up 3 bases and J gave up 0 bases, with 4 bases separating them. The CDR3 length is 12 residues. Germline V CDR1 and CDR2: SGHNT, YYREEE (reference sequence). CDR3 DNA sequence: TGTGCCAGCAGCTATTCCTCCTACGAGCAGTACTTC. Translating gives CASSYSSYEQYF.

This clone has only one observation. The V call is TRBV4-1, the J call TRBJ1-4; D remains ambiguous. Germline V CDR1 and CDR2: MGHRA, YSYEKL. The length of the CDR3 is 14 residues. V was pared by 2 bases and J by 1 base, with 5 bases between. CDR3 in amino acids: CASSQRGTNEKLFF. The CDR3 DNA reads TGCGCCAGCAGCCAACGGGGAACTAATGAAAAACTGTTTTTT.

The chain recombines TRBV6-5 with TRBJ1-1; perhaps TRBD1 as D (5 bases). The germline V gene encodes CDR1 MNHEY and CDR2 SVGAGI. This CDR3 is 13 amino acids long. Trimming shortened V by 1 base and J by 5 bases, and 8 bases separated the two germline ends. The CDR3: CASSYLGGTEAFF. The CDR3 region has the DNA TGTGCCAGCAGTTACTTGGGGGGGACTGAAGCTTTCTTT.

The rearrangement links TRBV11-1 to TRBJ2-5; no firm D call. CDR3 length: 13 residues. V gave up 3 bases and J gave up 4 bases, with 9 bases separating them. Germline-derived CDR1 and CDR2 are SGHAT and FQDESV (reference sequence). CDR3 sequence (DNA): TGTGCCAGCAGCTTCTCTTGGAGAGAGACCCAGTACTTC. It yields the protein CASSFSWRETQYF.

CDR3 region: CASSGGGGATIYEQYF. The CDR3 region has the DNA TGTGCCAGCAGCGGGGGCGGAGGGGCTACAATCTACGAGCAGTACTTC. The chain couples TRBV9 to TRBJ2-7, with D perhaps matching TRBD2 (6 bases). The CDR3 covers 16 residues. Germline V CDR1 and CDR2: SGDLS, YYNGEE. V lost 3 bases, J lost 3 bases, and 19 bases lay in between.

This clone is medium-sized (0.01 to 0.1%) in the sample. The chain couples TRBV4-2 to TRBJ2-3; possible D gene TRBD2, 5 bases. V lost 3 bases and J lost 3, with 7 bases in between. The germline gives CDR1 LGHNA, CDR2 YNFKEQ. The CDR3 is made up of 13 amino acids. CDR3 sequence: CASSQTTTDTQYF. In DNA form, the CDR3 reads TGTGCCAGCAGCCAGACTACTACAGATACGCAGTATTTT.

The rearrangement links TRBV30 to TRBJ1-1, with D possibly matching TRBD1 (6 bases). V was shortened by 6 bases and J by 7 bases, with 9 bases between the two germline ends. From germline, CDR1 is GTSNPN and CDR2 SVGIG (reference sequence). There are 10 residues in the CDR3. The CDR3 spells CACRDNEAFF. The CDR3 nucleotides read TGTGCCTGTCGGGACAATGAAGCTTTCTTT.

This chain's CDR3 is CASSQGGGDSENNEQFF. CDR3 in DNA: TGCGCCAGCAGCCAAGGGGGTGGGGACAGCGAAAACAATGAGCAGTTCTTC. This sequence joins TRBV4-1 and TRBJ2-1; 7 nucleotides line up with TRBD1. The CDR3 is made up of 17 amino acids. Germline CDR1 is MGHRA and CDR2 is YSYEKL. The J segment lost 5 bases and the V segment lost 1 base, leaving 11 bases of the junction unmatched.

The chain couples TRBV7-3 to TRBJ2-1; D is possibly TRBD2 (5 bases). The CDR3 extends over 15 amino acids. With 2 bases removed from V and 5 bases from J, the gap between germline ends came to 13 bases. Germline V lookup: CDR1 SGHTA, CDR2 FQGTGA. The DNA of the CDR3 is TGTGCCAGCAGCTTACTACCCCGGGGAAACAATGAGCAGTTCTTC. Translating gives CASSLLPRGNNEQFF.

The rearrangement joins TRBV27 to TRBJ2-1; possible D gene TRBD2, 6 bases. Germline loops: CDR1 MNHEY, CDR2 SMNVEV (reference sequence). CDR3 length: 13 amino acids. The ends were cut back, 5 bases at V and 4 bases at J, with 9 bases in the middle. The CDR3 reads CASSPGLYNEQFF. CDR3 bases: TGTGCCAGCAGTCCGGGACTGTACAATGAGCAGTTCTTC.

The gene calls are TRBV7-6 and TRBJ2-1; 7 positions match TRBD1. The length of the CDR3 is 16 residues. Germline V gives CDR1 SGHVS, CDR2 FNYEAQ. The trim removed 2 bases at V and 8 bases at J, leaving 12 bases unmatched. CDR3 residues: CASSLNTGVFVDEQFF. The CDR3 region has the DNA TGTGCCAGCAGCTTAAATACAGGGGTGTTCGTCGATGAGCAGTTCTTC.

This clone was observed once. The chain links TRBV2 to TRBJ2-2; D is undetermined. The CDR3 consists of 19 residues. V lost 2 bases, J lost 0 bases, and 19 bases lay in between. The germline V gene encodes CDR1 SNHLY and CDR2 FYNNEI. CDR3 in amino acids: CASSETDLKTETNTGELFF. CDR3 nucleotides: TGTGCCAGCAGTGAAACGGACCTTAAGACCGAAACGAACACCGGGGAGCTGTTTTTT. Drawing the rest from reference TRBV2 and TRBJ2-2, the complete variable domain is EPEVTQTPSHQVTQMGQEVILRCVPISNHLYFYWYRQILGQKVEFLVSFYNNEISEKSEIFDDQFSVERPDGSNFTLKIRSTKLEDSAMYFCASSETDLKTETNTGELFFGEGSRLTVL.

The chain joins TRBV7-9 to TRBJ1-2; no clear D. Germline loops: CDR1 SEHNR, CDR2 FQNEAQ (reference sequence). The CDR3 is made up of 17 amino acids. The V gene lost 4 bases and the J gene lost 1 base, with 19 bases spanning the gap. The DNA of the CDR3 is TGTGCCAGCAGCTACCCCCGAAACACGGAGGATAACTATGGCTACACCTTC. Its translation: CASSYPRNTEDNYGYTF.

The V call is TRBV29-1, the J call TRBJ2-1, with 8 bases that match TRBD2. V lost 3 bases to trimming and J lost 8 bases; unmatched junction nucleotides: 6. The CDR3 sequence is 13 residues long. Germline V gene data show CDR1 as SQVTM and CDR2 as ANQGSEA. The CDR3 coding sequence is TGCAGCGTTGATTGGACTAGCAGGGATGAGCAGTTCTTC. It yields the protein CSVDWTSRDEQFF.

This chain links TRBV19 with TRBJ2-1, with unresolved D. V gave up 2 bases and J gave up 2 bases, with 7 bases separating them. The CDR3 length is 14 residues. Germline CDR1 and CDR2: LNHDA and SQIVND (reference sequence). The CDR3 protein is CASSILDPYNEQFF. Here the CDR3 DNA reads TGTGCCAGTAGTATACTAGACCCCTACAATGAGCAGTTCTTC.

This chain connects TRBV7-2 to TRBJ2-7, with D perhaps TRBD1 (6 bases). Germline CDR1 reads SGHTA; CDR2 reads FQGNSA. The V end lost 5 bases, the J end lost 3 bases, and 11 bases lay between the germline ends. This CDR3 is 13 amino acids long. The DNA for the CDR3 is TGTGCCAGCAGCACCTGGACAGTCTACGAGCAGTACTTC. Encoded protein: CASSTWTVYEQYF.

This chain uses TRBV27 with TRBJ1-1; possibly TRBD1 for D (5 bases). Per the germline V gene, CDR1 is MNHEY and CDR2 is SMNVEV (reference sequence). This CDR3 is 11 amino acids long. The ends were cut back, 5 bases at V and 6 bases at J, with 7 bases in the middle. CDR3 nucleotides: TGTGCCAGCAGTCGGGGGGCTGAAGCTTTCTTT. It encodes CASSRGAEAFF.

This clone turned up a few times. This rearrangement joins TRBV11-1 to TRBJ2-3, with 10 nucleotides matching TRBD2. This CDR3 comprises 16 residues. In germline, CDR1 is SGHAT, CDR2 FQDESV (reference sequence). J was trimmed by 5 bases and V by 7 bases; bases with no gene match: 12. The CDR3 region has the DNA TGTGCCAGCAAAACGACTAGCGGGTTTCTTCAAGATACGCAGTATTTT. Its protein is CASKTTSGFLQDTQYF.

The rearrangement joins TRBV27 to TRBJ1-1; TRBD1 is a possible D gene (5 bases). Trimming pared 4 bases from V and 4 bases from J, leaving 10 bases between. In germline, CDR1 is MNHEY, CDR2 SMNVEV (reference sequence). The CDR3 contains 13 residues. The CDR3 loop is CASSCGGCTEAFF. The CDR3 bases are TGTGCCAGCAGTTGCGGGGGATGCACTGAAGCTTTCTTT.